This T cell receptor beta chain was sequenced in a study of OX40 agonist ivuxolimab in advanced cancers. Study observations and caveats: Compared with CD4+, CD8+ T cells on average had more expanded clones.

The V and J ends lost 6 bases and 4 bases, in that order; junction bases with no gene match: 8. The CDR3 runs 14 residues. The germline gives CDR1 SGHTA, CDR2 FQGNSA. Profiling relied on immunoSEQ multiplex PCR, and the TCRdb table lists in-frame clones only, not all of them. The sample includes about 83,000 clones, roughly 85% of them seen just once. Points on this clone: Its target is not known.

This clonotype originated in an adult with an advanced solid tumor such as melanoma, head and neck, liver or kidney cancer. The input for sequencing was CD4+ or CD8+ T cells sorted from blood, taken in a trial of the OX40 agonist ivuxolimab. The chain recombines TRBV7-2 with TRBJ2-5; TRBD1 matches at 7 bases. The chain's CDR3 is CASRRTGVGETQYF. CDR3 nucleotides: TGTGCCAGCAGACGTACAGGGGTAGGAGAGACCCAGTACTTC. The whole variable domain, remainder taken from reference TRBV7-2 and TRBJ2-5, is GAGVSQSPSNKVTEKGKDVELRCDPISGHTALYWYRQSLGQGLEFLIYFQGNSAPDKSGLPSDRFSAERTGGSVSTLTIQRTQQEDSAVYLCASRRTGVGETQYFGPGTRLLVL.